Listed below are T cell receptor beta chains from one sample, sequenced in a study of blood T cell repertoires in COVID-19. TCRdb's table, derived via immunoSEQ multiplex PCR, lists solely in-frame clones and lacks some. The table shows about 200,000 clones, with roughly 80% occurring only once. Sample: PBMCs or T cells enriched from blood (not recorded which). Every receptor here comes from a woman aged 60-75 years with acute COVID-19. The CDR3 runs from the conserved cysteine through the conserved F or W. Each record gives: clone size, J gene, D gene, V gene, CDR3 protein, CDR3 DNA. D genes are given only for firm matches. Part of the rows lack a size; the others show once, few, many or a class for expanded clones.

abundance: once
j_gene: TRBJ1-5
d_gene: TRBD1
v_gene: TRBV7-2
CDR3aa: CASSIRDRRGPQHF
CDR3nt: TGTGCCAGCAGCATCCGGGACAGACGAGGGCCCCAGCATTTT

abundance: NA
j_gene: TRBJ2-7
d_gene: NA
v_gene: TRBV19
CDR3aa: CASSIMEGAHEQYF
CDR3nt: TGTGCCAGTAGTATAATGGAAGGGGCCCACGAGCAGTACTTC

abundance: NA
j_gene: TRBJ2-5
d_gene: TRBD1
v_gene: TRBV6-5
CDR3aa: CASSYSDRVGLETQYF
CDR3nt: TGTGCCAGCAGTTACTCGGACAGGGTGGGCTTAGAGACCCAGTACTTC

abundance: NA
j_gene: TRBJ2-3
d_gene: NA
v_gene: TRBV27
CDR3aa: CASSPLRTPSRTDTQYF
CDR3nt: TGTGCCAGCAGTCCCCTTCGGACTCCAAGTCGCACAGATACGCAGTATTTT

abundance: NA
j_gene: TRBJ1-4
d_gene: NA
v_gene: TRBV28
CDR3aa: CASRDTGRRDEKLFF
CDR3nt: TGTGCCAGCAGGGATACAGGGCGGCGGGATGAAAAACTGTTTTTT

abundance: NA
j_gene: TRBJ1-2
d_gene: NA
v_gene: TRBV20-1
CDR3aa: CSASGGYGYTF
CDR3nt: TGCAGTGCTAGCGGAGGGTATGGCTACACCTTC

abundance: NA
j_gene: TRBJ1-6
d_gene: TRBD1
v_gene: TRBV6-6
CDR3aa: CASSYLRDRNSPLHF
CDR3nt: TGTGCCAGCAGTTATCTCCGGGACAGAAATTCACCCCTCCACTTT

abundance: NA
j_gene: TRBJ1-1
d_gene: NA
v_gene: TRBV7-8
CDR3aa: CASSRRPLVNTEAFF
CDR3nt: TGTGCCAGCAGCCGCAGGCCCCTGGTGAACACTGAAGCTTTCTTT

abundance: NA
j_gene: TRBJ2-5
d_gene: TRBD2
v_gene: TRBV12-5
CDR3aa: CASGVGASGRYGETQYF
CDR3nt: TGTGCTAGTGGTGTAGGTGCTAGCGGGAGATACGGAGAGACCCAGTACTTC

abundance: NA
j_gene: TRBJ2-1
d_gene: TRBD1
v_gene: TRBV10-3
CDR3aa: CAIREGQGAPNEQFF
CDR3nt: TGTGCCATCAGGGAGGGACAGGGGGCCCCGAATGAGCAGTTCTTC

abundance: NA
j_gene: TRBJ1-4
d_gene: NA
v_gene: TRBV5-4
CDR3aa: CASSRQGGGNEKLFF
CDR3nt: TGTGCCAGCAGCCGCCAGGGTGGCGGTAATGAAAAACTGTTTTTT

abundance: NA
j_gene: TRBJ1-1
d_gene: NA
v_gene: TRBV19
CDR3aa: CASSIRGAPEAFF
CDR3nt: TGTGCCAGTAGTATCAGGGGCGCCCCTGAAGCTTTCTTT

abundance: NA
j_gene: TRBJ1-6
d_gene: NA
v_gene: TRBV30
CDR3aa: CAWSGGFGYNSPLHF
CDR3nt: TGTGCCTGGAGTGGAGGGTTTGGCTATAATTCACCCCTCCACTTT

abundance: NA
j_gene: TRBJ2-1
d_gene: TRBD2
v_gene: TRBV11-3
CDR3aa: CASSLSGGSYNEQFF
CDR3nt: TGTGCCAGCAGTCTTAGCGGGGGGTCGTACAATGAGCAGTTCTTC

abundance: NA
j_gene: TRBJ1-1
d_gene: NA
v_gene: TRBV11-2
CDR3aa: CASSLVPGETEAFF
CDR3nt: TGTGCCAGCAGCTTAGTGCCAGGGGAAACTGAAGCTTTCTTT

abundance: NA
j_gene: TRBJ1-2
d_gene: TRBD1
v_gene: TRBV28
CDR3aa: CASSLVIKGAGYGYTF
CDR3nt: TGTGCCAGCAGTTTAGTTATTAAGGGGGCGGGATATGGCTACACCTTC

abundance: NA
j_gene: TRBJ1-5
d_gene: NA
v_gene: TRBV4-1
CDR3aa: CASSQGGAGILNQPQHF
CDR3nt: TGCGCCAGCAGCCAAGGAGGTGCGGGGATACTTAATCAGCCCCAGCATTTT

abundance: few
j_gene: TRBJ2-5
d_gene: NA
v_gene: TRBV4-1
CDR3aa: CASSQGDSLYQETQYF
CDR3nt: TGCGCCAGCAGCCAAGGTGACAGTTTATACCAAGAGACCCAGTACTTC

abundance: NA
j_gene: TRBJ2-1
d_gene: TRBD1
v_gene: TRBV5-6
CDR3aa: CASSNLQGAETVGEQFF
CDR3nt: TGTGCCAGCAGCAACCTACAGGGGGCGGAGACGGTAGGTGAGCAGTTCTTC

abundance: NA
j_gene: TRBJ2-5
d_gene: NA
v_gene: TRBV7-9
CDR3aa: CASSLRGETQYF
CDR3nt: TGTGCCAGCAGCTTACGCGGGGAGACCCAGTACTTC

abundance: NA
j_gene: TRBJ2-3
d_gene: NA
v_gene: TRBV24-1
CDR3aa: CATSDWKRVNTDTQYF
CDR3nt: TGTGCCACCAGTGATTGGAAGCGGGTGAACACAGATACGCAGTATTTT

abundance: NA
j_gene: TRBJ2-5
d_gene: NA
v_gene: TRBV14
CDR3aa: CASSVRETQYF
CDR3nt: TGTGCCAGCAGCGTACGGGAGACCCAGTACTTC

abundance: NA
j_gene: TRBJ2-2
d_gene: NA
v_gene: TRBV7-9
CDR3aa: CASEDTGELFF
CDR3nt: TGTGCCAGCGAGGACACCGGGGAGCTGTTTTTT

abundance: NA
j_gene: TRBJ2-1
d_gene: TRBD2
v_gene: TRBV9
CDR3aa: CASSQEGTSGRLIYNEQFF
CDR3nt: TGTGCCAGCAGCCAGGAAGGGACTAGCGGGCGGCTGATTTACAATGAGCAGTTCTTC

abundance: NA
j_gene: TRBJ1-6
d_gene: NA
v_gene: TRBV19
CDR3aa: CASNNWGDNSPLHF
CDR3nt: TGTGCCAGTAATAACTGGGGAGATAATTCACCCCTCCACTTT

abundance: NA
j_gene: TRBJ2-7
d_gene: TRBD2
v_gene: TRBV3-1/TRBV3-2
CDR3aa: CASSRQLAGDNEQYF
CDR3nt: TGTGCCAGCAGCCGACAGCTAGCGGGAGACAACGAGCAGTACTTC

abundance: NA
j_gene: TRBJ1-1
d_gene: NA
v_gene: TRBV5-4
CDR3aa: CASSLQAEMNTEAFF
CDR3nt: TGTGCCAGCAGCTTACAGGCAGAGATGAACACTGAAGCTTTCTTT

abundance: NA
j_gene: TRBJ2-1
d_gene: TRBD2
v_gene: TRBV19
CDR3aa: CASSMGLRGEQFF
CDR3nt: TGTGCCAGTAGTATGGGACTACGGGGTGAGCAGTTCTTC

abundance: NA
j_gene: TRBJ1-5
d_gene: NA
v_gene: TRBV30
CDR3aa: CAWSKQGFLNQPQHF
CDR3nt: TGTGCCTGGAGTAAGCAGGGCTTCCTTAATCAGCCCCAGCATTTT

abundance: few
j_gene: TRBJ2-1
d_gene: TRBD2
v_gene: TRBV3-1/TRBV3-2
CDR3aa: CASSQVGTSGSLNEQFF
CDR3nt: TGTGCCAGCAGCCAAGTCGGGACTAGCGGGAGTTTGAATGAGCAGTTCTTC

abundance: NA
j_gene: TRBJ2-7
d_gene: TRBD2
v_gene: TRBV7-6
CDR3aa: CASSRRLAGGSYEQYF
CDR3nt: TGTGCCAGCAGCCGAAGACTAGCGGGAGGCTCCTACGAGCAGTACTTC

abundance: few
j_gene: TRBJ1-2
d_gene: NA
v_gene: TRBV7-2
CDR3aa: CASSLGVEYGYTF
CDR3nt: TGTGCCAGCAGTCTAGGGGTGGAGTATGGCTACACCTTC

abundance: NA
j_gene: TRBJ2-3
d_gene: NA
v_gene: TRBV19
CDR3aa: CASSATYTQYF
CDR3nt: TGTGCCAGTAGTGCTACCTATACGCAGTATTTT

abundance: NA
j_gene: TRBJ2-7
d_gene: NA
v_gene: TRBV4-2
CDR3aa: CASSQDPLNPPYEEQYF
CDR3nt: TGTGCCAGCAGCCAAGATCCCCTCAATCCCCCCTACGAGGAGCAGTACTTC

abundance: NA
j_gene: TRBJ1-1
d_gene: NA
v_gene: TRBV5-4
CDR3aa: CASSLDRFQAFF
CDR3nt: TGTGCCAGCAGCTTGGACCGGTTTCAAGCTTTCTTT

abundance: few
j_gene: TRBJ1-4
d_gene: NA
v_gene: TRBV9
CDR3aa: CASSVVGGSNEKLFF
CDR3nt: TGTGCCAGCAGCGTAGTCGGGGGATCCAATGAAAAACTGTTTTTT

abundance: few
j_gene: TRBJ1-2
d_gene: TRBD1
v_gene: TRBV13
CDR3aa: CASSLGPLLRGLDGYTF
CDR3nt: TGTGCCAGCAGCTTAGGCCCATTGTTGAGGGGGCTCGATGGCTACACCTTC

abundance: NA
j_gene: TRBJ2-2
d_gene: NA
v_gene: TRBV6-2/TRBV6-3
CDR3aa: CASSYAGRPGELFF
CDR3nt: TGTGCCAGCAGTTACGCGGGGCGTCCCGGGGAGCTGTTTTTT

abundance: NA
j_gene: TRBJ1-2
d_gene: NA
v_gene: TRBV2
CDR3aa: CASSESVYGYTF
CDR3nt: TGTGCCAGCAGTGAATCCGTCTATGGCTACACCTTC

abundance: NA
j_gene: TRBJ2-1
d_gene: TRBD2
v_gene: TRBV4-3
CDR3aa: CASSQEGLAGVAFF
CDR3nt: TGCGCCAGCAGCCAAGAGGGGCTAGCGGGGGTGGCGTTCTTC

abundance: few
j_gene: TRBJ2-7
d_gene: NA
v_gene: TRBV3-1/TRBV3-2
CDR3aa: CASSRGDYEQYF
CDR3nt: TGTGCCAGCAGCCGAGGCGACTACGAGCAGTACTTC

abundance: NA
j_gene: TRBJ1-2
d_gene: NA
v_gene: TRBV13
CDR3aa: CASSLGRGQKPLYGYTF
CDR3nt: TGTGCCAGCAGCTTAGGCCGAGGGCAGAAACCACTCTATGGCTACACCTTC

abundance: NA
j_gene: TRBJ2-1
d_gene: TRBD2
v_gene: TRBV6-2/TRBV6-3
CDR3aa: CASSSRGAGGLSSYNEQFF
CDR3nt: TGTGCCAGCAGCTCCCGGGGAGCGGGGGGCCTAAGCTCCTACAATGAGCAGTTCTTC

abundance: once
j_gene: TRBJ2-1
d_gene: NA
v_gene: TRBV30
CDR3aa: CAWSVGEGAYNEQFF
CDR3nt: TGTGCCTGGAGTGTCGGAGAGGGGGCCTACAATGAGCAGTTCTTC

abundance: NA
j_gene: TRBJ1-3
d_gene: TRBD1
v_gene: TRBV9
CDR3aa: CASSVEQGPSSGNTIYF
CDR3nt: TGTGCCAGCAGCGTAGAACAGGGGCCCTCCTCTGGAAACACCATATATTTT

abundance: NA
j_gene: TRBJ2-1
d_gene: NA
v_gene: TRBV5-1
CDR3aa: CASSSYSMRLYNNEQFF
CDR3nt: TGCGCCAGCAGCTCTTACTCGATGAGGCTATATAACAATGAGCAGTTCTTC

abundance: once
j_gene: TRBJ1-4
d_gene: NA
v_gene: TRBV15
CDR3aa: CATSDTGTEREKLFF
CDR3nt: TGTGCCACCAGCGACACCGGGACTGAACGTGAAAAACTGTTTTTT

abundance: NA
j_gene: TRBJ1-5
d_gene: NA
v_gene: TRBV28
CDR3aa: CASSLWRADLSNQPQHF
CDR3nt: TGTGCCAGCAGTTTATGGAGGGCAGACCTTAGCAATCAGCCCCAGCATTTT

abundance: NA
j_gene: TRBJ2-5
d_gene: NA
v_gene: TRBV19
CDR3aa: CASKQGGETQYF
CDR3nt: TGTGCCAGTAAACAGGGTGGCGAGACCCAGTACTTC

abundance: few
j_gene: TRBJ1-5
d_gene: TRBD1
v_gene: TRBV4-3
CDR3aa: CASSQQQGARQPQHF
CDR3nt: TGCGCCAGCAGCCAGCAACAGGGGGCAAGACAGCCCCAGCATTTT

abundance: NA
j_gene: TRBJ2-2
d_gene: NA
v_gene: TRBV4-3
CDR3aa: CASSQDGTPRGELFF
CDR3nt: TGCGCCAGCAGCCAAGATGGGACTCCCCGCGGGGAGCTGTTTTTT

abundance: NA
j_gene: TRBJ2-1
d_gene: NA
v_gene: TRBV30
CDR3aa: CAWSARLDYNEQFF
CDR3nt: TGTGCCTGGAGTGCCCGACTAGACTACAATGAGCAGTTCTTC

abundance: NA
j_gene: TRBJ2-1
d_gene: NA
v_gene: TRBV11-2
CDR3aa: CASSLSLRLGNEQFF
CDR3nt: TGTGCCAGCAGCTTAAGTCTTCGACTAGGAAATGAGCAGTTCTTC

abundance: NA
j_gene: TRBJ1-2
d_gene: NA
v_gene: TRBV7-2
CDR3aa: CASSWSGVSYGYTF
CDR3nt: TGTGCCAGCAGCTGGTCGGGGGTGTCGTATGGCTACACCTTC

abundance: NA
j_gene: TRBJ1-1
d_gene: NA
v_gene: TRBV15
CDR3aa: CATSRDLGTPNTEAFF
CDR3nt: TGTGCCACCAGCAGAGATTTGGGGACACCAAACACTGAAGCTTTCTTT